The entry below describes one TCR beta chain. As yet, its antigen is unknown. During the collection period, no donor immune events like infections were recorded. The sample comes from a study of identifying expanded T cells in peripheral blood. Only in-frame clones appear in the TCRdb table, and some are missing; sequencing was by immunoSEQ multiplex PCR. The repertoire holds approximately 79,000 clones, with roughly 88% as singletons. Points from the study as a whole: Technical replicates showed around 1.3 changed clones; two weeks about 16; four weeks 19.

After removal of 0 bases from V and 0 bases from J, the junction contained 6 bases not matched to a gene. The CDR3 extends over 18 amino acids. CDR1 SGDLS and CDR2 YYNGEE come from the germline V gene. The sequencing input was blood. The chain recombines TRBV9 with TRBJ2-2; 9 bases align to TRBD1. The TCR comes from a person aged 18 to 75 in good health. The CDR3 sequence: CASSVAGTGTSNTGELFF. In DNA form, the CDR3 reads TGTGCCAGCAGCGTAGCCGGGACAGGGACCTCGAACACCGGGGAGCTGTTTTTT.